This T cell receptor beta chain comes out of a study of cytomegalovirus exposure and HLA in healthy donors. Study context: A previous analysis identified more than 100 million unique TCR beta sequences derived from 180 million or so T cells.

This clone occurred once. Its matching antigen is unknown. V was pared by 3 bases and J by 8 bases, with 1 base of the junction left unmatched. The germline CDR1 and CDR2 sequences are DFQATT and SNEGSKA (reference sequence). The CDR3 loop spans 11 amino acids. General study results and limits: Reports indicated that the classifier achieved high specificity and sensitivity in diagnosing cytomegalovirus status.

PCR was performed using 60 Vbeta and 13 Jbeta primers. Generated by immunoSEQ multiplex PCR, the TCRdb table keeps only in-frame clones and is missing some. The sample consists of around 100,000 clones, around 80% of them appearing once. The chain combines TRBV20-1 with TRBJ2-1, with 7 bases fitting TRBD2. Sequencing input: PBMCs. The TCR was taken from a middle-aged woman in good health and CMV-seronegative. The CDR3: CSARGRDEQFF. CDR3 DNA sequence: TGCAGTGCTAGGGGGAGGGATGAGCAGTTCTTC.